A single sample gave rise to the 24 T cell receptor beta chains below, sequenced in a study of T cell repertoires in cytomegalovirus infection. Via MiXCR, TCRdb re-called the reads, giving one row per CDR3 protein. Of roughly 250,000 distinct CDR3 sequences in the sample, roughly 20% were seen once. Sequencing was carried out using CD8+ T cells from PBMCs. The origin of the receptors is a human donor in good health (CMV status not recorded). Some clones in this sample may be carry-over from other donors' samples.

There are many counts of this clonotype. V gene TRBV7-6 combines with J gene TRBJ2-5, with 10 bases matching TRBD1. This CDR3 spans 15 amino acids. Germline CDR1 SGHVS, CDR2 FNYEAQ. Germline trimming cut 1 base from V and 4 bases from J; bases unmatched to any gene: 3. CDR3 loop: CASSLGTGGRETQYF. The CDR3 DNA is TGTGCCAGCAGCTTAGGGACAGGGGGACGAGAGACCCAGTACTTC.

The sample holds many counts of this clonotype. The genes are TRBV7-6 and TRBJ2-5; no clear D. CDR3 length: 14 amino acids. Germline V gene lookup returns CDR1 SGHVS and CDR2 FNYEAQ. The V and J ends lost 1 base and 9 bases respectively, with 15 bases between them. Here the CDR3 DNA reads TGTGCCAGCAGCTTAGAGGGCGCCATCTCGGCCCAGTACTTC. Translation gives CASSLEGAISAQYF.

This chain links TRBV7-2 with TRBJ1-2; D possibly corresponds to TRBD1 (5 bases). Germline CDR1 SGHTA, CDR2 FQGNSA. CDR3 size: 14 residues. The V and J ends lost 5 bases and 5 bases respectively, with 15 bases between them. DNA for the CDR3: TGTGCCAGCAGCCCTCGGGACCGATCTTATGGCTACACCTTC. Encoded protein: CASSPRDRSYGYTF.

The rearrangement uses TRBV19 and TRBJ1-1; the match to TRBD1 covers 8 bases. CDR1 LNHDA and CDR2 SQIVND come from the germline V gene (reference sequence). CDR3 length equals 13 residues. Trimming removed 8 bases from V and 4 bases from J; junction bases left unmatched: 6. The DNA of the CDR3 is TGTGCCAGTGGCTCGGACAGGGCCACTGAAGCTTTCTTT. Its protein is CASGSDRATEAFF.

This clonotype was seen many times. In nucleotides, the CDR3 is TGTGCCAGCAGTGAAAGTTGGGACACACGAAACTCTGGGGCCAACGTCCTGACTTTC. It is translated as CASSESWDTRNSGANVLTF. The V and J genes are TRBV2 and TRBJ2-6, with a tentative D call TRBD1 (6 bases). Germline CDR1 reads SNHLY; CDR2 reads FYNNEI. The CDR3 runs 19 residues. The ends were cut back, 2 bases at V and 0 bases at J, with 17 bases in the middle.

This clonotype occurred a few times. The chain carries TRBV27 and TRBJ2-5; D unresolved. Deletions cut 7 bases from V and 5 bases from J, with 8 bases between. From germline, CDR1 is MNHEY and CDR2 SMNVEV (reference sequence). This CDR3 comprises 11 residues. CDR3 nucleotides: TGTGCCAGCAAATCATTCGAGACCCAGTACTTC. Translating gives CASKSFETQYF.

The sample holds many counts of this clonotype. The genes are TRBV11-2 and TRBJ1-1; no reliable D call. CDR3 length: 15 residues. Trimming pared 7 bases from V and 0 bases from J, leaving 15 bases between. Germline V gene data show CDR1 as SGHAT and CDR2 as FQNNGV. The CDR3 bases are TGTGCCAGCACCCCCCGGTCGTTGATGAACACTGAAGCTTTCTTT. Amino acid sequence: CASTPRSLMNTEAFF. The whole variable domain, filled in from reference TRBV11-2 and TRBJ1-1, reads EAGVAQSPRYKIIEKRQSVAFWCNPISGHATLYWYQQILGQGPKLLIQFQNNGVVDDSQLPKDRFSAERLKGVDSTLKIQPAKLEDSAVYLCASTPRSLMNTEAFFGQGTRLTVV.

The chain joins TRBV28 to TRBJ2-2; possible D gene TRBD1, 5 bases. The length of the CDR3 is 17 residues. V dropped 1 base and J dropped 4 bases, with 16 bases sitting between them. The germline V gene has CDR1 MDHEN and CDR2 SYDVKM. The CDR3 sequence is CASSLFPREVGTGELFF. CDR3 nucleotides: TGTGCCAGCAGTTTATTTCCCAGGGAAGTCGGCACCGGGGAGCTGTTTTTT.

This clonotype was seen a few times. J is TRBJ1-1 and V is TRBV5-4; TRBD1 agrees at 10 bases. The germline CDR1 and CDR2 sequences are SGHNT and YYREEE (reference sequence). This CDR3 comprises 15 residues. The V gene end was trimmed by 3 bases and the J gene end by 3 bases; junction bases not matched to a gene: 5. This CDR3 is CASSSSGTGDTEAFF. The CDR3 DNA is TGTGCCAGCAGCTCATCCGGGACAGGGGACACTGAAGCTTTCTTT.

V is TRBV12-3 or TRBV12-4 and J is TRBJ1-2, with D possibly matching TRBD1 (5 bases). V was shortened by 6 bases and J by 7 bases, with 30 bases between the two germline ends. This CDR3 spans 18 amino acids. The CDR3 DNA is TGTGCCAGCAGCGTTTCCCCGATCGGGACTGCAAAGCACTTTGGCTACACCTTC. Encoded protein: CASSVSPIGTAKHFGYTF.

The sample holds many counts of this clonotype. The rearrangement links TRBV6-5 to TRBJ1-1, with D hard to call. The CDR3 is made up of 14 amino acids. Deletions cut 4 bases from V and 1 base from J, with 10 bases between. Germline V gives CDR1 MNHEY, CDR2 SVGAGI. The CDR3 sequence: CASSFQGANTEAFF. The CDR3 nucleotides are TGTGCCAGCAGTTTTCAAGGCGCGAACACTGAAGCTTTCTTT.

This clonotype was counted between two and nine times. This chain uses TRBV28 with TRBJ2-7; D may be TRBD2 (6 bases). V shed 6 bases and J shed 3 bases, with 18 bases lying between them. In germline, CDR1 is MDHEN, CDR2 SYDVKM. This CDR3 contains 15 residues. This CDR3 is CASRPTTGRSYEQYF. The CDR3 DNA is TGTGCCAGCAGGCCAACAACGGGGAGGAGCTACGAGCAGTACTTC. Variable domain in full (rest from reference TRBV28 and TRBJ2-7): DVKVTQSSRYLVKRTGEKVFLECVQDMDHENMFWYRQDPGLGLRLIYFSYDVKMKEKGDIPEGYSVSREKKERFSLILESASTNQTSMYLCASRPTTGRSYEQYFGPGTRLTVT.

The chain is built from TRBV12-3 or TRBV12-4 and TRBJ1-2; no clear D gene. This CDR3 has 14 amino acids. The V end was cut by 6 bases, the J end by 4 bases, with 15 bases between. The CDR3, as DNA: TGTGCCAGCAGCCACCACGAGCCCGGCTATGGCTACACCTTC. Translation gives CASSHHEPGYGYTF.

The CDR3: CASLGTGHSERVYNEQFF. The CDR3 DNA is TGTGCCAGCTTGGGGACAGGGCATTCAGAACGGGTCTACAATGAGCAGTTCTTC. This chain connects TRBV7-9 to TRBJ2-1; 9 nucleotides match TRBD1. The CDR3 has 18 amino acids. In germline, CDR1 is SEHNR, CDR2 FQNEAQ (reference sequence). V gave up 8 bases and J gave up 3 bases; unmatched junction bases: 17.

There are a few counts of this clonotype. The chain uses TRBV28 and TRBJ1-4, with D perhaps TRBD1 (5 bases). This CDR3 is built from 16 residues. Trimming took 7 bases from V and 0 from J, leaving 15 bases between them. Germline CDR1 and CDR2: MDHEN and SYDVKM. DNA of the CDR3: TGTGCCAGCACCTCCCTCGGGACGGCAACTAATGAAAAACTGTTTTTT. It specifies CASTSLGTATNEKLFF.

Comment on this clonotype: Given a much more abundant clone one base away, this may be a read error. A read error is likely, as this CDR3 ends without the conserved phenylalanine or tryptophan. The chain employs TRBV7-2 and TRBJ2-1; D may be TRBD2 (5 bases). This CDR3 has 15 amino acids. The V gene lost 3 bases and the J gene lost 0 bases, with 9 bases spanning the gap. Germline V gene lookup returns CDR1 SGHTA and CDR2 FQGNSA. Here the CDR3 reads CASSLERSSYNEQFL. The CDR3 DNA reads as TGTGCCAGCAGCTTGGAGCGGAGCTCCTACAATGAGCAGTTCTTG.

The chain joins TRBV11-2 to TRBJ2-5; D is tentatively TRBD1 or TRBD2 (5 bases each). Germline CDR1 is SGHAT and CDR2 is FQNNGV. This CDR3 is built from 16 residues. V lost 6 bases to trimming and J lost 5 bases, with 22 bases between them. Here the CDR3 DNA reads TGTGCCAGCAGTTTAAGGGGTCCGTGGGAGATGGAGACCCAGTACTTC. Protein: CASSLRGPWEMETQYF.

This clonotype was found a few times. The chain is built from TRBV20-1 and TRBJ2-7; 13 bases fit TRBD2. V lost 3 bases and J lost 7; bases outside the gene matches: 6. Germline assignment: CDR1 DFQATT and CDR2 SNEGSKA (reference sequence). The CDR3 totals 14 residues. For the CDR3, the DNA is TGCAGTGCTAGCGCGACGGGACTAGCGGGGGAGCAGTACTTC. This sequence encodes CSASATGLAGEQYF.

This clonotype was observed a handful of times. The chain carries TRBV2 and TRBJ1-2; D gene uncertain. In germline, CDR1 is SNHLY, CDR2 FYNNEI. The CDR3 is 13 amino acids. V lost 8 bases to trimming and J lost 8 bases, with 18 bases between them. CDR3 amino acids: CASRGMGSWGYTF. In DNA, the CDR3 is TGTGCCAGCCGAGGGATGGGCTCCTGGGGCTACACCTTC.

In its sample, this clonotype was seen many times. The V gene is TRBV7-2, the J gene TRBJ1-1; D unclear. With 1 base removed from V and 3 bases from J, the gap between germline ends came to 15 bases. The CDR3 sequence is 16 residues long. Germline V gene lookup returns CDR1 SGHTA and CDR2 FQGNSA. Written as DNA, the CDR3 is TGTGCCAGCAGCTTAGGATTACGGGGTTGGTACACTGAAGCTTTCTTT. It is translated as CASSLGLRGWYTEAFF.

This clonotype occurred a few times. V usage is TRBV14 and J usage is TRBJ2-7, with 7 nucleotides matching TRBD2. The CDR3 extends over 14 amino acids. V shed 1 base, J shed 3 bases, and the junction held 3 bases outside the gene matches. CDR1 is SGHDN and CDR2 is FVKESK in the germline V gene. CDR3 in amino acids: CASSQGWGGYEQYF. The DNA of the CDR3 is TGTGCCAGCAGCCAAGGCTGGGGGGGCTACGAGCAGTACTTC.

This clonotype appeared a few times. The chain links TRBV7-3 to TRBJ2-7; tentatively, D is TRBD1 (6 bases). The CDR3 is made up of 13 amino acids. Germline CDR1 SGHTA, CDR2 FQGTGA. Between the trimmed V and J ends, which lost 7 bases and 0 bases, there was a span of 10 bases. CDR3 bases: TGTGCCAGCATCGGACAGAGCTCCTACGAGCAGTACTTC. This gives the protein CASIGQSSYEQYF. Full variable domain (outside the CDR3, taken from reference TRBV7-3 and TRBJ2-7): GAGVSQTPSNKVTEKGKYVELRCDPISGHTALYWYRQSLGQGPEFLIYFQGTGAADDSGLPNDRFFAVRPEGSVSTLKIQRTERGDSAVYLCASIGQSSYEQYFGPGTRLTVT.

This clonotype turned up a few times. The chain links TRBV19 to TRBJ1-1, with TRBD1 identical over 9 bases. J was trimmed by 1 base and V by 7 bases; bases with no gene match: 10. The germline V gene encodes CDR1 LNHDA and CDR2 SQIVND (reference sequence). The CDR3 consists of 16 residues. CDR3 in DNA: TGTGCCAGTATCACCGGAAGGGACAGGGAGAACACTGAAGCTTTCTTT. Protein: CASITGRDRENTEAFF. Looking up the rest from reference TRBV19 and TRBJ1-1 gives the full variable domain: DGGITQSPKYLFRKEGQNVTLSCEQNLNHDAMYWYRQDPGQGLRLIYYSQIVNDFQKGDIAEGYSVSREKKESFPLTVTSAQKNPTAFYLCASITGRDRENTEAFFGQGTRLTVV.

V usage is TRBV6-2 or TRBV6-3 and J usage is TRBJ1-1; D may be TRBD1 (5 bases). This CDR3 is 13 amino acids long. Trimming stripped 6 bases from V and 5 bases from J, with 13 bases between. Germline CDR1 reads MNHEY; CDR2 reads SVGEGT. The CDR3 here is CASSLSGRTEAFF. The DNA for the CDR3 is TGTGCCAGCAGCCTATCAGGGCGGACTGAAGCTTTCTTT.